The T cell receptor beta chain under discussion was sequenced for a study of T-cell memory formation after mild COVID-19. Each CDR3 protein is one row after TCRdb ran MiXCR on the 5' RACE reads. The data contain approximately 250,000 distinct CDR3 sequences, approximately 15% of them singletons. Germline CDR1 WSHSY, CDR2 SAAADI. The CDR3 is 14 amino acids. The V and J ends lost 2 bases and 8 bases respectively, with 13 bases between them. The clonotype was recovered from a man aged 18 to 30 who had mild COVID-19 (a few samples of this study predate the infection). Cell type and time point are not known. Sequencing used PBMCs or a T cell subset sorted from them (not recorded which). The rearrangement links TRBV10-2 to TRBJ2-1; perhaps D is TRBD1 or TRBD2 (5 bases each). CDR3 DNA sequence: TGCGCCAGCAGTGAGCTAGAGAGAGGGGATGAGCAGTTCTTC. Translated, it gives CASSELERGDEQFF.